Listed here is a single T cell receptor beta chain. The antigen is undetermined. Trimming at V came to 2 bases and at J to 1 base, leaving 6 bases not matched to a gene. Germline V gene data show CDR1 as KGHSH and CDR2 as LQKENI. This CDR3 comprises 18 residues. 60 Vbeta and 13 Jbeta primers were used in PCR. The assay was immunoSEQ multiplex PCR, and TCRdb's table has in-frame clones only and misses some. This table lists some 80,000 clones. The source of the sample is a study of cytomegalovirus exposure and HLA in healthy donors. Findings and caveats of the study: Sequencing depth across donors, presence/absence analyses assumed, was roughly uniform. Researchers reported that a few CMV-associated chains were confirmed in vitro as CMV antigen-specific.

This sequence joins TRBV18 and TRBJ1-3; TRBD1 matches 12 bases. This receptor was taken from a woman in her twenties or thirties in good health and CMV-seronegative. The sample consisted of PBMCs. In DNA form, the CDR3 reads TGTGCCAGCTCACCAATTGGGACAGGGGGCGCTTCTGGAAACACCATATATTTT. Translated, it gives CASSPIGTGGASGNTIYF. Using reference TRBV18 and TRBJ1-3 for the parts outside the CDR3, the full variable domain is NAGVMQNPRHLVRRRGQEARLRCSPMKGHSHVYWYRQLPEEGLKFMVYLQKENIIDESGMPKERFSAEFPKEGPSILRIQQVVRGDSAAYFCASSPIGTGGASGNTIYFGEGSWLTVV.